The source of this TCR beta chain is a study of T cells of healthy individuals. The V end was cut by 0 bases, the J end by 8 bases, with 12 bases between. The length of the CDR3 is 14 residues. Germline V gene data show CDR1 as SGDLS and CDR2 as YYNGEE. One entry per CDR3 protein results from TCRdb running MiXCR on the 5' RACE reads. The table has some 85,000 distinct CDR3 sequences, approximately 5.4% seen once. J is TRBJ2-1 and V is TRBV9; unclear D gene. The receptor was derived from a female donor in good health. The CDR3 reads CASSVVGRLDEQFF. As DNA, the CDR3 is TGTGCCAGCAGCGTAGTGGGCAGGCTTGATGAGCAGTTCTTC.